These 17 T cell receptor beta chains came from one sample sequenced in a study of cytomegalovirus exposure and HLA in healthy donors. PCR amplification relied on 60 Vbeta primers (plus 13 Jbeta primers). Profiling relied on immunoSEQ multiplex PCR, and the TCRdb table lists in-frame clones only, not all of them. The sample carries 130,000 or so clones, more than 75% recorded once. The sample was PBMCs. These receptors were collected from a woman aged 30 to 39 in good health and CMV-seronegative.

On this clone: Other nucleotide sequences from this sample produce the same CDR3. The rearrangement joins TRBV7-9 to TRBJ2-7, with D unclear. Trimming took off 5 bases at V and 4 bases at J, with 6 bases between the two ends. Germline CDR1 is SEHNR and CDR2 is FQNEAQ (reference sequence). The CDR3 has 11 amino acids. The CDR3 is CASSPLYEQYF. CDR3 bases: TGTGCCAGCAGCCCCCTGTACGAGCAGTACTTC.

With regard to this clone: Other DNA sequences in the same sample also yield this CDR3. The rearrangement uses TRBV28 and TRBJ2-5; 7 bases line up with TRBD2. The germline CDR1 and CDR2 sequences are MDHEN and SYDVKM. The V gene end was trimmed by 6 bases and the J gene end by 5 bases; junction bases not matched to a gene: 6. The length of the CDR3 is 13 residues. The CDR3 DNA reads TGTGCCAGCAGCTTAGCGGGTGGGGAGACCCAGTACTTC. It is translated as CASSLAGGETQYF.

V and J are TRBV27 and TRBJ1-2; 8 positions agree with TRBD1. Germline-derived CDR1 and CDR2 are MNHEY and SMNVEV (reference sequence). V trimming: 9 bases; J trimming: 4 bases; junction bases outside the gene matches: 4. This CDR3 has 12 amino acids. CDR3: CARLDRGYGYTF. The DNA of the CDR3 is TGTGCCAGGCTTGACAGGGGCTATGGCTACACCTTC.

CDR3: CASSLADRREAFF. CDR3 DNA: TGTGCCAGCAGCTTAGCGGACAGGCGGGAAGCTTTCTTT. This rearrangement joins TRBV7-9 to TRBJ1-1; 7 nucleotides align to TRBD1. The J segment lost 8 bases and the V segment lost 0 bases, leaving 3 bases of the junction unmatched. CDR3 size: 13 residues. Germline CDR1 and CDR2: SEHNR and FQNEAQ (reference sequence).

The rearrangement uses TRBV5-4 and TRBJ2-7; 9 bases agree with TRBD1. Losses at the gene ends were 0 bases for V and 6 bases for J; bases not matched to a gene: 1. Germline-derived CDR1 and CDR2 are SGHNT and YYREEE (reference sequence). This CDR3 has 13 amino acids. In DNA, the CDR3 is TGTGCCAGCAGCTTGGGACAGGGGGGCGAGCAGTACTTC. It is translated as CASSLGQGGEQYF.

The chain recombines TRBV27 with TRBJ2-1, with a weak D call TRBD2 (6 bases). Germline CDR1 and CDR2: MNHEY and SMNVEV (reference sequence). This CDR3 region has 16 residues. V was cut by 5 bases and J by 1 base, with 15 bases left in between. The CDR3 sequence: CASSRTRDWSYNEQFF. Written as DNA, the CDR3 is TGTGCCAGCAGTCGCACCCGGGACTGGTCCTACAATGAGCAGTTCTTC.

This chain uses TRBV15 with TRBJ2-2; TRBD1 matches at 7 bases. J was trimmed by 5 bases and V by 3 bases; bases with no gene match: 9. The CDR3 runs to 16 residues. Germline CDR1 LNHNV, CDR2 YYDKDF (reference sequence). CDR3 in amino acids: CATSSIVGQVTGELFF. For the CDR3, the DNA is TGTGCCACCAGCAGTATCGTAGGACAGGTTACCGGGGAGCTGTTTTTT.

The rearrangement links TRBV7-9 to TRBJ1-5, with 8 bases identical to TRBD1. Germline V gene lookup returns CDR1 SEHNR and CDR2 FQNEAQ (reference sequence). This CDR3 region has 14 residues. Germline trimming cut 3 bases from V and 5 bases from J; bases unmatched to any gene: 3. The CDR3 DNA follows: TGTGCCAGCAGCTTTGCACAGGGGGATCAGCCCCAGCATTTT. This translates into CASSFAQGDQPQHF.

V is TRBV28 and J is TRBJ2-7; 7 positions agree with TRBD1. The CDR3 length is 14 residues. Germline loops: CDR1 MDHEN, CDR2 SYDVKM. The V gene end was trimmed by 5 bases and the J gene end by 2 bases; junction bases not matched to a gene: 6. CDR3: CASSRPQGTYEQYF. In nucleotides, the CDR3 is TGTGCCAGCAGTCGGCCACAGGGGACCTACGAGCAGTACTTC.

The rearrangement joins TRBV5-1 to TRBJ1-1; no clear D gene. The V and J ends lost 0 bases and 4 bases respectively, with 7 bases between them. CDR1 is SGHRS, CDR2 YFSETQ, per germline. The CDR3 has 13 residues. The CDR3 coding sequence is TGCGCCAGCAGCTTGGATGGGAGCACTGAAGCTTTCTTT. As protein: CASSLDGSTEAFF.

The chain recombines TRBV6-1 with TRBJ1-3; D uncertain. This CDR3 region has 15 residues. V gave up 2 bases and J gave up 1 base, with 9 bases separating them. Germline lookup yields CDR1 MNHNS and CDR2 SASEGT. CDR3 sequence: CASSERWTSGNTIYF. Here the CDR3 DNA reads TGTGCCAGCAGTGAAAGGTGGACTTCTGGAAACACCATATATTTT.

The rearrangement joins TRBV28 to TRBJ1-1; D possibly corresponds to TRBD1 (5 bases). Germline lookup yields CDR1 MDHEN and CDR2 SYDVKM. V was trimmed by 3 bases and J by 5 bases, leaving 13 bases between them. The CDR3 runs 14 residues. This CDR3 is CASSFLTVRTEAFF. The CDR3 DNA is TGTGCCAGCAGTTTTTTGACAGTTAGAACTGAAGCTTTCTTT.

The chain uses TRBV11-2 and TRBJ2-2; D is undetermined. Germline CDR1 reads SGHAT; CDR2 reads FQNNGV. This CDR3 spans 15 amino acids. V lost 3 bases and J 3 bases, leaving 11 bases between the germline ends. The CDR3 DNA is TGTGCCAGCAGCTTCCCCGTCGGTTACACCGGGGAGCTGTTTTTT. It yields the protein CASSFPVGYTGELFF.

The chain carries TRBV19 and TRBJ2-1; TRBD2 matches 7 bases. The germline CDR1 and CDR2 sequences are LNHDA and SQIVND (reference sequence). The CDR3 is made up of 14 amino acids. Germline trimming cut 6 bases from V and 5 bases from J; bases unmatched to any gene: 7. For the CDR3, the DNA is TGTGCCAGTAGGTCCGGGGGGACCAACAATGAGCAGTTCTTC. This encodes CASRSGGTNNEQFF.

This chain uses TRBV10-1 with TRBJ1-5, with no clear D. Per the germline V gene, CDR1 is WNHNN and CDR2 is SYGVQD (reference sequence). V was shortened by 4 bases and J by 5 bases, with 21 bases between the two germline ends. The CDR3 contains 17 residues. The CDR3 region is CASSGESAGRRHQPQHF. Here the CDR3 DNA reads TGCGCCAGCAGTGGGGAATCGGCGGGTCGGCGACATCAGCCCCAGCATTTT.

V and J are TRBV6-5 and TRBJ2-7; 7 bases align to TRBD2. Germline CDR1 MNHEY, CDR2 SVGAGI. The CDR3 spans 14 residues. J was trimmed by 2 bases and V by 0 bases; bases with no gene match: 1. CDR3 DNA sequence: TGTGCCAGCAGTTACTCGCGGGGGACCTACGAGCAGTACTTC. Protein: CASSYSRGTYEQYF.

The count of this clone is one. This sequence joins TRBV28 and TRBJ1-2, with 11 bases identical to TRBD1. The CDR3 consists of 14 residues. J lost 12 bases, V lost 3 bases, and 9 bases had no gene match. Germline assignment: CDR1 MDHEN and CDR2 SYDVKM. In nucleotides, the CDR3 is TGTGCCAGCAGTTTGCCATCCGGGACAGGGGGGGACACCTTC. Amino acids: CASSLPSGTGGDTF.